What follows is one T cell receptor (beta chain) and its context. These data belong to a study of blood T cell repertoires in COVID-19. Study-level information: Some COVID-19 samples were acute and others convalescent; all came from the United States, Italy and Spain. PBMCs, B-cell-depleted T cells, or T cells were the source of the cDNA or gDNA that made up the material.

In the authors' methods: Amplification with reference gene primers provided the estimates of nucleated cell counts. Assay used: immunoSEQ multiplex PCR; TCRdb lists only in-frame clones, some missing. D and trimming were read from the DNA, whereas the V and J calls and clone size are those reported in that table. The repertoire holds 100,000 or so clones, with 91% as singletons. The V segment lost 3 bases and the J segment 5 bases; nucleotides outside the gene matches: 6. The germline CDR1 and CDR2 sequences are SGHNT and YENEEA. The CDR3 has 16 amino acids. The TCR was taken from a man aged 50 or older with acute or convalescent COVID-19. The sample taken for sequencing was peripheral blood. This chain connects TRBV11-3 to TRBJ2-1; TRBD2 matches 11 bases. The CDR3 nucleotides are TGTGCCAGCAGCTTTGAGCCACTAGCGGGGGACAATGAGCAGTTCTTC. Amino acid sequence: CASSFEPLAGDNEQFF. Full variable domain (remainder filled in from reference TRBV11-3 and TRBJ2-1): EAGVVQSPRYKIIEKKQPVAFWCNPISGHNTLYWYLQNLGQGPELLIRYENEEAVDDSQLPKDRFSAERLKGVDSTLKIQPAELGDSAVYLCASSFEPLAGDNEQFFGPGTRLTVL.